What follows are 30 T cell receptor beta chains derived from one specimen sequenced in a study of patients and donors after allogeneic stem cell transplantation (dated by TCRdb to the early 2020s). The library came from RT-PCR. Sequenced using a NextSeq 550. The public reads were run again by TCRdb, first through fastp at Q25 and then through MiXCR, and only productive beta chains were kept. Rows with a matching CDR3 protein are joined into one entry that keeps the most common DNA and genes. This sample has approximately 200,000 distinct CDR3 sequences in its table, and around two fifths of those were observed once. The ten largest clonotypes hold more than 9% of the sample. Material for sequencing was blood, either unsorted or a sorted T cell fraction (not recorded which). These receptor sequences come from a human donor who was either an allogeneic HSCT recipient or a stem cell or donor lymphocyte infusion donor (not recorded which). It is not recorded whose cells these are; they may come from a transplant donor.

The chain recombines TRBV28 with TRBJ1-2; 8 bases match TRBD1. CDR3 length equals 13 residues. After removal of 6 bases from V and 5 bases from J, the junction contained 5 bases not matched to a gene. Per germline, CDR1 MDHEN and CDR2 SYDVKM. The CDR3 coding sequence is TGTGCCAGCAGCATGGACAGGGATTATGGCTACACCTTC. Translation gives CASSMDRDYGYTF.

The chain couples TRBV7-9 to TRBJ2-3; D possibly corresponds to TRBD2 (6 bases). The CDR3 sequence is 16 residues long. The germline V gene encodes CDR1 SEHNR and CDR2 FQNEAQ (reference sequence). Trimming removed 7 bases from V and 4 bases from J, with 21 bases in between. CDR3 bases: TGTGCCAGCACCTGGTGGAGGGGAAGGGGCCCAGATACGCAGTATTTT. Its translation is CASTWWRGRGPDTQYF.

This chain joins TRBV6-6 and TRBJ2-7; tentative D call: TRBD2 (6 bases). The V end lost 5 bases, the J end lost 3 bases, and 14 bases lay between the germline ends. Germline CDR1 reads MNHNY; CDR2 reads SVGAGI (reference sequence). This CDR3 has 14 residues. This CDR3 reads CASSPIAENYEQYF. The CDR3 DNA is TGTGCCAGCAGTCCCATAGCGGAAAACTACGAGCAGTACTTC.

The sample holds a few counts of this clonotype. The CDR3 is CASSFLQGKLAKNIQYF. CDR3 sequence (DNA): TGTGCCAGCAGCTTCCTACAGGGAAAATTAGCCAAAAACATTCAGTACTTC. The rearrangement joins TRBV11-2 to TRBJ2-4; D is possibly TRBD1 (6 bases). The germline CDR1 and CDR2 sequences are SGHAT and FQNNGV. This CDR3 has 17 amino acids. V lost 3 bases and J 0 bases, leaving 15 bases between the germline ends. The whole variable domain, filled in from reference TRBV11-2 and TRBJ2-4, reads EAGVAQSPRYKIIEKRQSVAFWCNPISGHATLYWYQQILGQGPKLLIQFQNNGVVDDSQLPKDRFSAERLKGVDSTLKIQPAKLEDSAVYLCASSFLQGKLAKNIQYFGAGTRLSVL.

The rearrangement joins TRBV4-3 to TRBJ2-1; D is perhaps TRBD1 (5 bases). Germline V gives CDR1 LGHNA, CDR2 YSLEER. V was cut by 0 bases and J by 7 bases, with 13 bases left in between. The CDR3 length is 15 residues. The CDR3 coding sequence is TGCGCCAGCAGCCAAGACCTTAATAGGGGTAATGAGCAGTTCTTC. Translated: CASSQDLNRGNEQFF.

This clonotype was detected a few times. CDR3 bases: TGTGCCAGCAGTTTCGGGGTAAACATTCAGTACTTC. This gives the protein CASSFGVNIQYF. J is TRBJ2-4 and V is TRBV12-3 or TRBV12-4; possibly TRBD2 for D (5 bases). The CDR3 sequence is 12 residues long. Trimming left V 3 bases short and J 6 bases short, with 6 bases between.

Comment on this clonotype: The CDR3 carries no conserved terminal phenylalanine or tryptophan, so it likely arises from a read error. This chain links TRBV12-3 or TRBV12-4 with TRBJ1-3, with unresolved D. Trimming took off 3 bases at V and 5 bases at J, with 5 bases between the two ends. The CDR3 covers 12 residues. The CDR3 loop reads CASSFERNTIYL. CDR3 bases: TGTGCCAGCAGTTTCGAAAGAAACACCATATATTTG.

V and J are TRBV11-2 and TRBJ1-2; TRBD1 might be the D (6 bases). The CDR3 runs 18 residues. V was shortened by 3 bases and J by 3 bases, with 23 bases between the two germline ends. Per germline, CDR1 SGHAT and CDR2 FQNNGV. The chain's CDR3 is CASSLGARTAPRDYGYTF. The CDR3 nucleotides are TGTGCCAGCAGCTTGGGAGCCCGGACAGCTCCTCGGGACTATGGCTACACCTTC.

The chain links TRBV10-3 to TRBJ1-6, with D unresolved. The V gene's germline CDR1 is ENHRY and CDR2 SYGVKD. V lost 6 bases and J 7 bases, leaving 4 bases between the germline ends. This CDR3 is built from 11 residues. The CDR3 nucleotides are TGTGCCATCAGGTACAATTCACCCCTCCACTTT. This encodes CAIRYNSPLHF.

The rearrangement joins TRBV7-2 to TRBJ1-6; D ambiguous. Germline V gene data show CDR1 as SGHTA and CDR2 as FQGNSA. The CDR3 extends over 15 amino acids. Trimming pared 1 base from V and 9 bases from J, leaving 13 bases between. The CDR3 DNA is TGTGCCAGCAGCTTAGTTATGGGAGCCGGTTCACCCCTCCACTTT. Translation gives CASSLVMGAGSPLHF. The whole variable domain, remainder taken from reference TRBV7-2 and TRBJ1-6, is GAGVSQSPSNKVTEKGKDVELRCDPISGHTALYWYRQSLGQGLEFLIYFQGNSAPDKSGLPSDRFSAERTGGSVSTLTIQRTQQEDSAVYLCASSLVMGAGSPLHFGNGTRLTVT.

This chain joins TRBV28 and TRBJ2-5; D might be TRBD1 or TRBD2, each matching 6 bases. CDR3 length equals 12 residues. The germline V and J ends were trimmed by 11 bases and 0 bases, with 10 bases remaining between them. From germline, CDR1 is MDHEN and CDR2 SYDVKM. The CDR3 DNA follows: TGTGCCGCAAGGGGGGACCAAGAGACCCAGTACTTC. This translates into CAARGDQETQYF.

This clonotype showed up just a few times. CDR3 in DNA: TGTGCCAGCAGTCCTCCCGGGACAGGGGTCAATCAGCCCCAGCATTTT. Translated: CASSPPGTGVNQPQHF. This chain links TRBV28 with TRBJ1-5, with 10 bases fitting TRBD1. This CDR3 is built from 16 residues. Germline loops: CDR1 MDHEN, CDR2 SYDVKM. V shed 5 bases and J 3 bases; nucleotides not matched to a gene: 7. Variable domain in full (rest from reference TRBV28 and TRBJ1-5): DVKVTQSSRYLVKRTGEKVFLECVQDMDHENMFWYRQDPGLGLRLIYFSYDVKMKEKGDIPEGYSVSREKKERFSLILESASTNQTSMYLCASSPPGTGVNQPQHFGDGTRLSIL.

This clonotype turned up a few times. The J gene is TRBJ1-4, the V gene TRBV20-1, with 8 bases identical to TRBD1. Trimming removed 6 bases from V and 3 bases from J; junction bases left unmatched: 6. Germline loops: CDR1 DFQATT, CDR2 SNEGSKA (reference sequence). The CDR3 consists of 14 residues. CDR3 loop: CSARDRRSNEKLFF. CDR3 nucleotides: TGCAGTGCCCGGGACAGGAGATCTAATGAAAAACTGTTTTTT.

The chain recombines TRBV5-6 with TRBJ2-3; possibly TRBD1 for D (5 bases). The CDR3 is 13 residues long. The V gene's germline CDR1 is SGHDT and CDR2 YYEEEE. V gave up 1 base and J gave up 5 bases, with 8 bases separating them. CDR3 nucleotides: TGTGCCAGCAGCTTGACAGGCGTAGATACGCAGTATTTT. It specifies CASSLTGVDTQYF.

V and J are TRBV29-1 and TRBJ1-2; D might be TRBD1 (5 bases). This CDR3 contains 16 residues. Germline CDR1 reads SQVTM; CDR2 reads ANQGSEA. CDR3 in DNA: TGCAGTGTTACTGCCGGGCTCAGGGTATCTAACTATGGCTACACCTTC. Residues: CSVTAGLRVSNYGYTF.

The V gene is TRBV5-5, the J gene TRBJ1-1; weak D call: TRBD1 (5 bases). The CDR3 is 14 residues long. The V end lost 4 bases, the J end lost 6 bases, and 16 bases lay between the germline ends. In germline, CDR1 is SGHKS, CDR2 YYEKEE (reference sequence). Here the CDR3 DNA reads TGTGCCAGCAGCCCGGGGGGTTCCTCCGCTGAAGCTTTCTTT. Translation: CASSPGGSSAEAFF.

The chain couples TRBV20-1 to TRBJ2-4; D remains ambiguous. The V and J ends lost 3 bases and 10 bases respectively, with 16 bases between them. The CDR3 has 13 residues. Germline assignment: CDR1 DFQATT and CDR2 SNEGSKA (reference sequence). The CDR3 region has the DNA TGCAGTGCTAGGCCTAACCCGAAGGTTATTCAGTACTTC. Translation gives CSARPNPKVIQYF.

This clonotype came up a few times. This chain uses TRBV7-2 with TRBJ2-1, with 8 bases aligning to TRBD1. Germline assignment: CDR1 SGHTA and CDR2 FQGNSA. The length of the CDR3 is 15 residues. The J segment lost 6 bases and the V segment lost 5 bases, leaving 9 bases of the junction unmatched. Written as DNA, the CDR3 is TGTGCCAGCAGCCAGACCCCGGACAGGGTCAATGAGCAGTTCTTC. Translating it yields CASSQTPDRVNEQFF.

This chain joins TRBV10-3 and TRBJ1-3; D remains ambiguous. V shed 6 bases and J shed 0 bases, with 9 bases lying between them. The length of the CDR3 is 14 residues. Germline V gives CDR1 ENHRY, CDR2 SYGVKD. CDR3 residues: CAISPLNSGNTIYF. The CDR3 nucleotides read TGTGCCATCAGCCCCTTGAACTCTGGAAACACCATATATTTT.

The chain joins TRBV11-2 to TRBJ1-3; unclear D gene. The CDR3 totals 15 residues. The germline CDR1 and CDR2 sequences are SGHAT and FQNNGV. V lost 2 bases and J lost 0, with 8 bases in between. Here the CDR3 reads CASSLPFFSGNTIYF. As DNA, the CDR3 is TGTGCCAGCAGCTTACCATTTTTCTCTGGAAACACCATATATTTT.

This CDR3 is CSARATESEKLFF. In nucleotides, the CDR3 is TGCAGTGCTAGAGCTACGGAGTCGGAAAAACTGTTTTTT. The chain carries TRBV20-1 and TRBJ1-4; D call uncertain. The CDR3 runs to 13 residues. Germline values: CDR1 DFQATT, CDR2 SNEGSKA (reference sequence). V shed 1 base and J shed 8 bases, with 11 bases lying between them.

The genes are TRBV5-5 and TRBJ1-1; 8 positions match TRBD1. This CDR3 contains 19 residues. The junction had 16 bases not matched to a gene; V was cut back by 3 bases and J by 0 bases. Germline V gene sequence: CDR1 SGHKS, CDR2 YYEKEE (reference sequence). In DNA, the CDR3 is TGTGCCAGCAGCTGGGGAGACAGGGGTGAGTTAGGAATGAACACTGAAGCTTTCTTT. The encoded protein is CASSWGDRGELGMNTEAFF.

This clonotype was recorded a few times. This chain connects TRBV28 to TRBJ1-6; no clear D gene. The germline V gene encodes CDR1 MDHEN and CDR2 SYDVKM. V was cut by 7 bases and J by 6 bases, with 7 bases left in between. This CDR3 has 12 amino acids. The CDR3, as DNA: TGTGCCAGCATGCGGCTTAATTCACCCCTCCACTTT. Translation: CASMRLNSPLHF.

V is TRBV27 and J is TRBJ2-4, with 8 bases aligning to TRBD1. Germline V CDR1 and CDR2: MNHEY, SMNVEV (reference sequence). This CDR3 is 18 amino acids long. With 4 bases clipped from V and 0 bases from J, the junction kept 11 bases outside the gene matches. The CDR3 loop is CASSSLPPGQGAKNIQYF. The CDR3 DNA follows: TGTGCCAGCAGTTCCCTACCTCCAGGACAGGGAGCCAAAAACATTCAGTACTTC.

In DNA, the CDR3 is TGTAGTAGCAGGGCCAATGATCAGCCCCAGCATTTT. Its protein is CSSRANDQPQHF. The gene calls are TRBV12-3 or TRBV12-4 and TRBJ1-5; possible D gene TRBD1, 5 bases. The CDR3 sequence is 12 residues long.

This clonotype has a count of ten or more. Mismatch with germline at one junction end may stem from a read error. The chain couples TRBV5-1 to TRBJ1-6; the D is unclear. There are 12 residues in the CDR3. Looked up from germline, CDR1 is SGHRS and CDR2 is YFSETQ. Here the CDR3 reads CASSFGNSPLHF. CDR3 in DNA: TGTGCCAGCAGTTTTGGGAATTCACCCCTCCACTTT.

DNA for the CDR3: TGTGCCAGCAGCCTACGGGACAGGGAAGACACCATATATTTT. Protein sequence: CASSLRDREDTIYF. This chain uses TRBV3-1 with TRBJ1-3, with 9 bases identical to TRBD1. Germline CDR1 LGHDT, CDR2 YNNKEL (reference sequence). This CDR3 has 14 residues. After removal of 4 bases from V and 8 bases from J, the junction contained 6 bases not matched to a gene.

This rearrangement joins TRBV5-1 to TRBJ1-1, with a possible D match to TRBD1 (6 bases). Deletions cut 0 bases from V and 0 bases from J, with 12 bases between. The CDR3 contains 16 residues. The germline CDR1 and CDR2 sequences are SGHRS and YFSETQ. In DNA, the CDR3 is TGCGCCAGCAGCTTGGCCGGACAGAGTTTGAACACTGAAGCTTTCTTT. This codes for CASSLAGQSLNTEAFF.

Here the CDR3 DNA reads TGTGCCAGCAGTCCTGCGGGGATAAGGGGAGATCAGCCCCAGCATTTT. Its protein product is CASSPAGIRGDQPQHF. The rearrangement links TRBV25-1 to TRBJ1-5, with D maybe TRBD1 (5 bases). Germline-derived CDR1 and CDR2 are MGHDK and SYGVNS. The CDR3 length is 16 residues. The germline V and J ends were trimmed by 5 bases and 5 bases, with 19 bases remaining between them.

This clonotype was picked up a small number of times. This chain connects TRBV10-3 to TRBJ1-6; perhaps TRBD1 as D (5 bases). Germline CDR1 and CDR2: ENHRY and SYGVKD. The length of the CDR3 is 14 residues. Trimming pared 10 bases from V and 5 bases from J, leaving 15 bases between. CDR3 in DNA: TGTGCCACTAGGCGGGGGACTAATAATTCACCCCTCCACTTT. It codes for CATRRGTNNSPLHF.